Shown below are 30 T cell receptor delta chains from a single sample sequenced in a study of gamma-delta chains in newborns, infants, children. TCRdb reanalyzed the reads using CATT. The table records 4,800 or so delta-chain clones, around 35% of them present only once. Sequencing input: blood. Receptors originate from a child who received the measles vaccine.

The CDR3 here is CALNPPTLGETDKLIF. CDR3 nucleotide sequence: TGTGCCTTGAATCCCCCTACACTGGGGGAAACCGATAAACTCATCTTT. This chain connects TRDV3 to TRDJ1, with 9 bases identical to TRDD3. V was clipped by 3 bases and J by 2 bases; unmatched bases: 13. The CDR3 contains 16 residues. Looked up from germline, CDR1 is TVYSNPD and CDR2 is GDNSRS (reference sequence).

About this clone itself: The germline gene is not matched at one end of the junction; a read error may be the cause. The same CDR3 can be traced to other DNA sequences in this sample. V gene TRDV1 combines with J gene TRDJ2; 12 nucleotides align to TRDD3. CDR1 is TSWWSYY and CDR2 is QGS in the germline V gene. The CDR3 runs to 27 residues. The chain's CDR3 is CALGTLWPSYPPTGGYYASSLTAQLFF. In DNA form, the CDR3 reads TGTGCCCTTGGGACTCTCTGGCCTTCCTACCCTCCTACTGGGGGATACTACGCGTCTTCTTTGACAGCACAACTCTTCTTT.

The chain uses TRDV1 and TRDJ1; TRDD2 agrees at 8 bases. V shed 1 base and J 1 base; nucleotides not matched to a gene: 17. Germline values: CDR1 TSWWSYY, CDR2 QGS. The CDR3 runs to 20 residues. The CDR3 DNA reads TGTGCTCTTGGGGAACCGATCTTCCTACTGGAAGATACGGGCACCGATAAACTCATCTTT. This encodes CALGEPIFLLEDTGTDKLIF.

V usage is TRDV1 and J usage is TRDJ1; TRDD3 aligns across 10 bases. The CDR3 spans 18 residues. The junction had 15 bases not matched to a gene; V was cut back by 8 bases and J by 0 bases. Germline V gene data show CDR1 as TSWWSYY and CDR2 as QGS. CDR3 sequence reads: CALISRILTGGYTDKLIF. Here the CDR3 DNA reads TGTGCTCTTATATCTCGGATACTTACTGGGGGATACACCGATAAACTCATCTTT.

This clone was observed a handful of times. This chain links TRDV1 with TRDJ2; D gene unclear. The CDR3 is 16 amino acids. The V end lost 0 bases, the J end lost 0 bases, and 8 bases lay between the germline ends. Germline V gene lookup returns CDR1 TSWWSYY and CDR2 QGS. The CDR3 nucleotides are TGTGCTCTTGGGGAACTGCTCGACACTTTGACAGCACAACTCTTCTTT. This translates into CALGELLDTLTAQLFF.

This clone was seen a few times. The chain combines TRDV3 with TRDJ1; the D gene is possibly TRDD3 (5 bases). CDR3 length: 14 residues. Germline CDR1 reads TVYSNPD; CDR2 reads GDNSRS (reference sequence). V gave up 1 base and J gave up 0 bases, with 12 bases separating them. For the CDR3, the DNA is TGTGCCTTTACCGGGGGTCCGTACACCGATAAACTCATCTTT. This translates into CAFTGGPYTDKLIF.

The CDR3 sequence: CALGEKLHIDWGIASEGELIF. The CDR3 nucleotides read TGTGCTCTTGGGGAAAAGCTCCATATCGACTGGGGGATAGCGAGTGAGGGAGAACTCATCTTT. V and J are TRDV1 and TRDJ1; 11 bases line up with TRDD3. Per the germline V gene, CDR1 is TSWWSYY and CDR2 is QGS. The CDR3 is 21 amino acids. J was trimmed by 9 bases and V by 2 bases; bases with no gene match: 26.

The count of this clone is one. Being one base from a much bigger clone, this may be a read error. This chain connects TRDV1 to TRDJ1, with TRDD3 matching over 9 bases. Germline loops: CDR1 TSWWSYY, CDR2 QGS. Losses at the gene ends were 1 base for V and 0 bases for J; bases not matched to a gene: 21. The CDR3 has 22 amino acids. This CDR3 is CALGEPRLPPYWGRKYTDKLIF. The CDR3 bases are TGTGCTCTTGGGGAACCCCGCCTTCCTCCTTACTGGGGGAGAAAGTACACCGATAAACTCATCTTT.

This clone is labeled medium-sized. The genes are TRDV2 and TRDJ1; possibly TRDD3 for D (5 bases). This CDR3 spans 14 amino acids. V gave up 1 base and J gave up 1 base, with 9 bases separating them. The V gene's germline CDR1 is GEAIGNYY and CDR2 EKD. The CDR3 region is CACDTLVFTDKLIF. Here the CDR3 DNA reads TGTGCCTGTGACACACTGGTCTTCACCGATAAACTCATCTTT.

The rearrangement joins TRDV1 to TRDJ1; 13 bases align to TRDD3. Germline V gene data show CDR1 as TSWWSYY and CDR2 as QGS. V shed 2 bases, J shed 3 bases, and the junction held 15 bases outside the gene matches. CDR3 length: 20 amino acids. CDR3 protein: CALGEKTYVYWGIRPDKLIF. CDR3 coding DNA: TGTGCTCTTGGGGAAAAAACCTACGTGTACTGGGGGATACGGCCCGATAAACTCATCTTT.

This chain joins TRDV1 and TRDJ1, with 8 bases lining up with TRDD3. The V segment lost 1 base and the J segment 7 bases; nucleotides outside the gene matches: 17. The germline CDR1 and CDR2 sequences are TSWWSYY and QGS. CDR3 length: 18 residues. The CDR3 DNA follows: TGTGCTCTTGGGGAACGCCTACAACTGGGGGCTACGTCAGGTAAACTCATCTTT. It encodes CALGERLQLGATSGKLIF.

This clone ranks as medium-sized. The rearrangement joins TRDV3 to TRDJ1; 12 bases line up with TRDD3. The germline V gene has CDR1 TVYSNPD and CDR2 GDNSRS (reference sequence). J gave up 4 bases and V 3 bases, and 15 bases lay outside the gene matches. The CDR3 contains 17 residues. The CDR3 DNA reads as TGTGCCTTGCACCAGGGGTACTGGGGGATACTCAGCGATAAACTCATCTTT. Translation: CALHQGYWGILSDKLIF.

This chain joins TRDV1 and TRDJ1, with TRDD3 matching 10 bases. The junction had 19 bases not matched to a gene; V was cut back by 4 bases and J by 5 bases. This CDR3 has 19 residues. The germline V gene encodes CDR1 TSWWSYY and CDR2 QGS. CDR3 amino acids: CALGVPLRGIRLRGDKLIF. The DNA of the CDR3 is TGTGCTCTTGGGGTCCCCCTCAGGGGGATACGCCTCAGGGGTGATAAACTCATCTTT.

CDR3 sequence: CALGDVLLPTEELIF. Written as DNA, the CDR3 is TGTGCTCTTGGGGACGTTCTCCTTCCTACAGAGGAACTCATCTTT. This chain joins TRDV1 and TRDJ1, with 9 bases that match TRDD2. Losses at the gene ends were 3 bases for V and 9 bases for J; bases not matched to a gene: 11. Germline CDR1 is TSWWSYY and CDR2 is QGS. The CDR3 extends over 15 amino acids.

This rearrangement joins TRDV2 to TRDJ3, with D possibly TRDD2 on 5 matching bases. Germline assignment: CDR1 GEAIGNYY and CDR2 EKD. V lost 1 base and J 2 bases, leaving 14 bases between the germline ends. The CDR3 covers 18 residues. The CDR3 DNA is TGTGCCTGTGACACTTCCTTGGGTAGGGCCTGGGACACCCGACAGATGTTTTTC. It is translated as CACDTSLGRAWDTRQMFF.

This clone was seen only a few times. The chain has TRDV2 and TRDJ1; TRDD3 matches at 10 bases. From germline, CDR1 is GEAIGNYY and CDR2 EKD. The CDR3 is 20 amino acids. Trimming at V came to 2 bases and at J to 2 bases, leaving 19 bases not matched to a gene. The CDR3 coding sequence is TGTGCCTGTGACAGGAGGGATGTGAAACTGGGGGATTCGGTTACCGATAAACTCATCTTT. Translating gives CACDRRDVKLGDSVTDKLIF.

The chain recombines TRDV2 with TRDJ1; TRDD3 matches at 8 bases. J lost 0 bases, V lost 0 bases, and 32 bases had no gene match. CDR1 and CDR2 from the germline V gene are GEAIGNYY and EKD. The CDR3 runs 25 residues. This CDR3 reads CACDTVFAYSPLPAQLGAHTDKLIF. Here the CDR3 DNA reads TGTGCCTGTGACACCGTATTCGCTTATTCCCCTCTCCCAGCCCAACTGGGGGCTCACACCGATAAACTCATCTTT.

V gene TRDV1 combines with J gene TRDJ1; TRDD3 matches at 13 bases. The CDR3 covers 23 residues. The V gene's germline CDR1 is TSWWSYY and CDR2 QGS. J lost 0 bases, V lost 5 bases, and 24 bases had no gene match. The CDR3 region is CALGKGLNSLNWGIRPYTDKLIF. CDR3 DNA: TGTGCTCTTGGGAAGGGTCTAAATAGCCTCAACTGGGGGATACGACCGTACACCGATAAACTCATCTTT.

About this clone: This may be a read error, as it is one base from a much larger clone. The chain recombines TRDV1 with TRDJ1, with 8 positions matching TRDD3. CDR1 TSWWSYY and CDR2 QGS come from the germline V gene. The ends lost 0 bases at V and 3 bases at J; junction bases unmatched: 30. This CDR3 has 24 amino acids. The CDR3 bases are TGTGCTCTTGGGGAACTAGTCCCTACGCCCCATACGAAGGGGATACCCGACTACGCCGATAAACTCATCTTT. Protein sequence: CALGELVPTPHTKGIPDYADKLIF.

This clone was recorded only once. This rearrangement joins TRDV1 to TRDJ1; 9 nucleotides agree with TRDD3. CDR3 length: 16 residues. Germline lookup yields CDR1 TSWWSYY and CDR2 QGS. V was clipped by 7 bases and J by 7 bases; unmatched bases: 16. The CDR3 protein is CALANFPSTGGTKLIF. The DNA for the CDR3 is TGTGCTCTTGCGAATTTTCCGAGTACTGGGGGAACTAAACTCATCTTT.

Comments on this clone: This may be a read error: a much more frequent sequence differs by one nucleotide. Other DNA sequences in this sample translate to the same CDR3. The chain carries TRDV1 and TRDJ1; 9 bases line up with TRDD2. Germline-derived CDR1 and CDR2 are TSWWSYY and QGS. J gave up 0 bases and V 2 bases, and 22 bases lay outside the gene matches. There are 22 residues in the CDR3. This chain's CDR3 is CALGESPLFSFLRGIDTDKLIF. Here the CDR3 DNA reads TGTGCTCTTGGGGAATCCCCACTATTTTCCTTCCTACGGGGGATCGACACCGATAAACTCATCTTT.

This clone occurred a few times. A far larger clone lies a single base away; this is likely a read error. The chain combines TRDV3 with TRDJ1, with a possible D match to TRDD3 (7 bases). Trimming pared 0 bases from V and 1 base from J, leaving 18 bases between. This CDR3 contains 16 residues. Germline V gene sequence: CDR1 TVYSNPD, CDR2 GDNSRS (reference sequence). The CDR3: CAFRGEIWGTTDKLIF. DNA of the CDR3: TGTGCCTTTAGAGGTGAAATATGGGGGACCACCGATAAACTCATCTTT. Based on the CDR3 plus reference TRDV3 and TRDJ1, the full variable domain is CDKVTQSSPDQTVASGSEVVLLCTYDTVYSNPDLFWYRIRPDYSFQFVFYGDNSRSEGADFTQGRFSVKHILTQKAFHLVISPVRTEDSATYYCAFRGEIWGTTDKLIFGKGTRVTVEP.

This clone has a handful of counts. The chain combines TRDV1 with TRDJ1, with TRDD3 identical over 8 bases. The V and J ends lost 0 bases and 1 base, in that order; junction bases with no gene match: 19. The V gene's germline CDR1 is TSWWSYY and CDR2 QGS. The CDR3 has 21 residues. CDR3 DNA sequence: TGTGCTCTTGGGGAACTAATCCTACGGGGGGACTGGGGGCCACTCACCGATAAACTCATCTTT. Its translation: CALGELILRGDWGPLTDKLIF.

V usage is TRDV1 and J usage is TRDJ1; TRDD2 is a possible D gene (5 bases). V was shortened by 2 bases and J by 0 bases, with 34 bases between the two germline ends. Germline V gene data show CDR1 as TSWWSYY and CDR2 as QGS. This CDR3 region has 23 residues. The CDR3 spells CALGEVAAPYVAVALGYTDKLIF. CDR3 bases: TGTGCTCTTGGGGAAGTAGCTGCTCCCTACGTCGCTGTCGCCCTCGGGTACACCGATAAACTCATCTTT.

The chain combines TRDV1 with TRDJ1; 7 bases line up with TRDD3. Looked up from germline, CDR1 is TSWWSYY and CDR2 is QGS. V lost 5 bases and J lost 5; bases outside the gene matches: 20. This CDR3 has 18 residues. CDR3 DNA: TGTGCTCTTGGGTCCCACCCCCCTACTGGGGTTCCGGGAGATAAACTCATCTTT. It translates to CALGSHPPTGVPGDKLIF.

The chain has TRDV3 and TRDJ1; 9 bases match TRDD3. CDR1 TVYSNPD and CDR2 GDNSRS come from the germline V gene (reference sequence). The CDR3 has 21 amino acids. With V trimmed by 4 bases and J by 0 bases, 27 bases remained unmatched. CDR3 sequence (DNA): TGTGCCTCAGCCGACGAGGCCTTCCTCGACTGGGGGACGACGCACACCGATAAACTCATCTTT. Its protein product is CASADEAFLDWGTTHTDKLIF.

This clone is medium-sized. The V call is TRDV2, the J call TRDJ1, with D perhaps matching TRDD2 (5 bases). The germline V gene has CDR1 GEAIGNYY and CDR2 EKD. The CDR3 is 12 residues long. Deletions cut 5 bases from V and 10 bases from J, with 16 bases between. CDR3 nucleotide sequence: TGTGCCTGTGCCCTTCGTACTGATGGACTCATCTTT. It codes for CACALRTDGLIF.

This clone is categorized as large. Within the sample, other DNA sequences also encode this same CDR3. The chain carries TRDV1 and TRDJ1; the match to TRDD2 covers 9 bases. Per germline, CDR1 TSWWSYY and CDR2 QGS. The CDR3 is 23 residues long. V lost 2 bases and J lost 0; bases outside the gene matches: 25. CDR3 region: CALGEAGAPSYVWGSEDTDKLIF. Written as DNA, the CDR3 is TGTGCTCTTGGGGAAGCCGGTGCCCCTTCCTACGTCTGGGGGTCGGAGGACACCGATAAACTCATCTTT.

V and J are TRDV1 and TRDJ1; 8 bases match TRDD3. The germline V gene encodes CDR1 TSWWSYY and CDR2 QGS. This CDR3 is built from 19 residues. After removal of 0 bases from V and 0 bases from J, the junction contained 12 bases not matched to a gene. The CDR3 DNA follows: TGTGCTCTTGGGGAACTAGATCCGGCGGGATACGCGTACACCGATAAACTCATCTTT. Amino acid sequence: CALGELDPAGYAYTDKLIF.

The genes are TRDV2 and TRDJ1; maybe TRDD3 (6 bases). The germline gives CDR1 GEAIGNYY, CDR2 EKD. The CDR3 has 17 amino acids. Trimming removed 0 bases from V and 5 bases from J, with 21 bases in between. The CDR3 spells CACDTEEGILYPDKLIF. The CDR3 DNA is TGTGCCTGTGACACCGAGGAGGGGATTCTTTACCCAGATAAACTCATCTTT.